The next 32 T cell receptor beta chains were all read from a single sample in a study of blood T cell repertoires in COVID-19. TCRdb keeps only in-frame clones here, not all; method: immunoSEQ multiplex PCR. This sample carries approximately 90,000 clones, over 75% of them seen once, and the ten largest clones take roughly 25%. The sequenced sample was peripheral blood. The receptors here all came from a man older than 75 with active or convalescent COVID-19.

The chain links TRBV6-1 to TRBJ1-5; the D is unclear. This CDR3 has 14 residues. Germline values: CDR1 MNHNS, CDR2 SASEGT. Trimming shortened V by 5 bases and J by 3 bases, and 11 bases separated the two germline ends. CDR3 DNA: TGTGCCAGCAGTTATGACATAAACAATCAGCCCCAGCATTTT. Protein product: CASSYDINNQPQHF.

This chain joins TRBV18 and TRBJ2-6; 10 bases map to TRBD1. Trimming took 2 bases from V and 1 from J; bases not matched to a gene: 8. Per the germline V gene, CDR1 is KGHSH and CDR2 is LQKENI. This CDR3 region has 19 residues. The CDR3 reads CASSPRSGTGESGANVLTF. As DNA, the CDR3 is TGTGCCAGCTCACCAAGGTCAGGGACAGGGGAGTCTGGGGCCAACGTCCTGACTTTC.

The J gene is TRBJ1-2, the V gene TRBV18; TRBD1 is a possible D gene (5 bases). Trimming stripped 2 bases from V and 0 bases from J, with 19 bases between. CDR3 length equals 18 residues. CDR1 and CDR2 (germline): KGHSH, LQKENI. Written as DNA, the CDR3 is TGTGCCAGCTCACCAGTTCCGCAGGGCGGCCCAGCTAACTATGGCTACACCTTC. Encoded protein: CASSPVPQGGPANYGYTF.

The V and J genes are TRBV11-2 and TRBJ2-7, with D possibly being TRBD2 (6 bases). V shed 0 bases and J shed 0 bases, with 12 bases lying between them. Germline V CDR1 and CDR2: SGHAT, FQNNGV. The CDR3 is made up of 16 amino acids. The CDR3 protein is CASSLDSGGTSYEQYF. DNA of the CDR3: TGTGCCAGCAGCTTAGATAGTGGGGGGACCTCCTACGAGCAGTACTTC.

The chain joins TRBV5-6 to TRBJ2-1; the match to TRBD2 covers 8 bases. There are 15 residues in the CDR3. The germline gives CDR1 SGHDT, CDR2 YYEEEE. V was clipped by 4 bases and J by 6 bases; unmatched bases: 9. The CDR3 region has the DNA TGTGCCAGCAGCCAACCCGGGGGGGCCCTCAATGAGCAGTTCTTC. Protein sequence: CASSQPGGALNEQFF.

This chain uses TRBV7-6 with TRBJ1-2, with D maybe TRBD1 (5 bases). Trimming left V 2 bases short and J 3 bases short, with 7 bases between. CDR1 is SGHVS, CDR2 FNYEAQ, per germline. The length of the CDR3 is 13 residues. DNA of the CDR3: TGTGCCAGCAGCTTACGGGGGGACTATGGCTACACCTTC. Amino acid sequence: CASSLRGDYGYTF.

The rearrangement links TRBV7-2 to TRBJ2-5; TRBD2 might be the D (7 bases). Between the trimmed V and J ends, which lost 4 bases and 7 bases, there was a span of 22 bases. This CDR3 is 16 amino acids long. In germline, CDR1 is SGHTA, CDR2 FQGNSA. The CDR3 loop is CASSSGGVAVYGTQYF. The CDR3 DNA follows: TGTGCCAGCAGCTCGGGGGGCGTAGCGGTTTATGGGACCCAGTACTTC.

The chain recombines TRBV4-2 with TRBJ1-2; TRBD1 matches at 12 bases. Germline CDR1 is LGHNA and CDR2 is YNFKEQ. The CDR3 totals 15 residues. The V and J ends lost 0 bases and 13 bases, in that order; junction bases with no gene match: 9. The CDR3 DNA reads as TGTGCCAGCAGCCAAGATTTAGGGACAGGGGGCTCGGCCACCTTC. This sequence encodes CASSQDLGTGGSATF.

The V gene is TRBV5-6, the J gene TRBJ2-3; TRBD2 matches at 10 bases. CDR3 length equals 15 residues. J lost 3 bases, V lost 4 bases, and 5 bases had no gene match. Germline lookup yields CDR1 SGHDT and CDR2 YYEEEE. The chain's CDR3 is CASSLRTSGTDTQYF. The CDR3 DNA reads as TGTGCCAGCAGCCTGCGGACTAGCGGTACAGATACGCAGTATTTT.

V gene TRBV6-2 or TRBV6-3 combines with J gene TRBJ2-2; 8 bases match TRBD2. The junction had 10 bases not matched to a gene; V was cut back by 5 bases and J by 2 bases. Per the germline V gene, CDR1 is MNHEY and CDR2 is SVGEGT. CDR3 size: 17 residues. The CDR3 is CASSHTIAGTNTGELFF. In DNA form, the CDR3 reads TGTGCCAGCAGTCACACCATAGCGGGGACCAACACCGGGGAGCTGTTTTTT.

V and J are TRBV19 and TRBJ1-4; D may be TRBD1 (5 bases). Trimming pared 4 bases from V and 8 bases from J, leaving 11 bases between. This CDR3 contains 13 residues. The germline CDR1 and CDR2 sequences are LNHDA and SQIVND (reference sequence). The CDR3 reads CASSNRPGEKLFF. The CDR3 coding sequence is TGTGCCAGTAGTAACCGGCCAGGGGAAAAACTGTTTTTT.

The chain recombines TRBV5-6 with TRBJ2-3; 8 bases match TRBD2. CDR3 length: 16 amino acids. Germline-derived CDR1 and CDR2 are SGHDT and YYEEEE. The J segment lost 2 bases and the V segment lost 3 bases, leaving 8 bases of the junction unmatched. CDR3 bases: TGTGCCAGCAGCTCCCTCGAAGCGGGGGTCACAGATACGCAGTATTTT. It specifies CASSSLEAGVTDTQYF.

V gene TRBV4-2 combines with J gene TRBJ1-6; the D gene is possibly TRBD1 (5 bases). Germline CDR1 LGHNA, CDR2 YNFKEQ. Trimming removed 4 bases from V and 7 bases from J, with 11 bases in between. The CDR3 contains 14 residues. This chain's CDR3 is CASSLRGPNSPLHF. DNA of the CDR3: TGTGCCAGCAGCCTGCGGGGCCCAAATTCACCCCTCCACTTT.

The chain links TRBV5-1 to TRBJ2-3, with TRBD1 as a possible D gene (6 bases). Per the germline V gene, CDR1 is SGHRS and CDR2 is YFSETQ. The CDR3 sequence is 15 residues long. With 0 bases removed from V and 2 bases from J, the gap between germline ends came to 10 bases. The CDR3 spells CASSLEGHITDTQYF. The CDR3 DNA sequence: TGCGCCAGCAGCTTGGAGGGACACATCACAGATACGCAGTATTTT.

This rearrangement joins TRBV28 to TRBJ1-5; D not resolved. CDR1 is MDHEN and CDR2 is SYDVKM in the germline V gene. The length of the CDR3 is 12 residues. Trimming removed 4 bases at V and 4 bases at J, with 5 bases between. The CDR3 loop is CASSSGNQPQHF. The CDR3 DNA is TGTGCCAGCAGTTCGGGGAATCAGCCCCAGCATTTT.

V usage is TRBV18 and J usage is TRBJ2-5; tentatively, D is TRBD1 (5 bases). Per germline, CDR1 KGHSH and CDR2 LQKENI. Trimming removed 6 bases at V and 5 bases at J, with 16 bases between. The CDR3 is 14 amino acids. CDR3 in amino acids: CASSPSRGGETQYF. CDR3 DNA: TGTGCCAGCTCGCCATCAAGGGGTGGGGAGACCCAGTACTTC.

This clone was detected ten times or more. V gene TRBV19 combines with J gene TRBJ2-1, with 7 bases fitting TRBD1. Germline values: CDR1 LNHDA, CDR2 SQIVND (reference sequence). J gave up 4 bases and V 4 bases, and 19 bases lay outside the gene matches. CDR3 length: 19 residues. The CDR3 region is CASSTYPPQGDGGYNEQFF. As DNA, the CDR3 is TGTGCCAGTAGTACATACCCCCCCCAGGGGGACGGCGGGTACAATGAGCAGTTCTTC.

This clone appeared once. This chain links TRBV7-3 with TRBJ2-2; 7 bases are shared with TRBD1. The junction had 5 bases not matched to a gene; V was cut back by 5 bases and J by 5 bases. The CDR3 is 14 amino acids. The germline gives CDR1 SGHTA, CDR2 FQGTGA. DNA of the CDR3: TGTGCCAGCAGCCGACAGGGAGAGACCGGGGAGCTGTTTTTT. Protein product: CASSRQGETGELFF.

J is TRBJ2-7 and V is TRBV13; D ambiguous. With 1 base removed from V and 0 bases from J, the gap between germline ends came to 4 bases. Germline values: CDR1 PRHDT, CDR2 FYEKMQ (reference sequence). The CDR3 length is 13 residues. In DNA, the CDR3 is TGTGCCAGCAGCTTAGTCAGCTCCTACGAGCAGTACTTC. It codes for CASSLVSSYEQYF.

The genes are TRBV7-8 and TRBJ2-1, with D possibly TRBD2 on 5 matching bases. Trimming took off 5 bases at V and 7 bases at J, with 21 bases between the two ends. CDR1 SGHVS and CDR2 FQNEAQ come from the germline V gene. The CDR3 has 16 residues. The CDR3 bases are TGTGCCAGCAGCGCTGTCCCCGGGAACTTGGGTAATGAGCAGTTCTTC. Amino acid sequence: CASSAVPGNLGNEQFF.

This clone came up once. The chain links TRBV7-9 to TRBJ2-1; 12 bases fit TRBD2. V trimming: 7 bases; J trimming: 4 bases; junction bases outside the gene matches: 8. Germline-derived CDR1 and CDR2 are SEHNR and FQNEAQ (reference sequence). The CDR3 sequence is 16 residues long. CDR3 protein: CASTPLAGGPYNEQFF. DNA of the CDR3: TGTGCCAGCACCCCGCTAGCGGGGGGGCCGTACAATGAGCAGTTCTTC. The complete variable domain, with remaining parts taken from reference TRBV7-9 and TRBJ2-1, reads DTGVSQNPRHKITKRGQNVTFRCDPISEHNRLYWYRQTLGQGPEFLTYFQNEAQLEKSRLLSDRFSAERPKGSFSTLEIQRTEQGDSAMYLCASTPLAGGPYNEQFFGPGTRLTVL.

The rearrangement links TRBV9 to TRBJ2-5; 9 positions agree with TRBD2. The CDR3 is made up of 16 amino acids. The V and J ends lost 1 base and 5 bases, in that order; junction bases with no gene match: 9. CDR1 is SGDLS and CDR2 is YYNGEE in the germline V gene. CDR3 nucleotides: TGTGCCAGCAGCGTAACGGCTAGCGGGGCCTGGGAGACCCAGTACTTC. It yields the protein CASSVTASGAWETQYF.

CDR3 in DNA: TGTGCCAGCAGTGTTGGGACAGGAGGTGGAAACACCATATATTTT. It translates to CASSVGTGGGNTIYF. This chain joins TRBV2 and TRBJ1-3; the match to TRBD1 covers 8 bases. The CDR3 is made up of 15 amino acids. The germline V gene has CDR1 SNHLY and CDR2 FYNNEI. With V trimmed by 4 bases and J by 3 bases, 5 bases remained unmatched. Full variable domain (remainder filled in from reference TRBV2 and TRBJ1-3): EPEVTQTPSHQVTQMGQEVILRCVPISNHLYFYWYRQILGQKVEFLVSFYNNEISEKSEIFDDQFSVERPDGSNFTLKIRSTKLEDSAMYFCASSVGTGGGNTIYFGEGSWLTVV.

V gene TRBV18 combines with J gene TRBJ2-1; a possible D gene is TRBD2 (5 bases). From germline, CDR1 is KGHSH and CDR2 LQKENI. The germline V and J ends were trimmed by 0 bases and 3 bases, with 12 bases remaining between them. The CDR3 loop spans 16 amino acids. Here the CDR3 DNA reads TGTGCCAGCTCACCACCGGTTCTAGCCATCTACAATGAGCAGTTCTTC. Protein sequence: CASSPPVLAIYNEQFF.

The chain recombines TRBV19 with TRBJ2-3, with D possibly TRBD2 on 7 matching bases. Germline CDR1 and CDR2: LNHDA and SQIVND (reference sequence). CDR3 length: 17 residues. Trimming stripped 5 bases from V and 2 bases from J, with 20 bases between. CDR3 sequence: CASSLNVGGLYTDTQYF. The CDR3 nucleotides read TGTGCCAGTAGTCTAAACGTCGGGGGGCTCTACACAGATACGCAGTATTTT. The whole variable domain, filled in from reference TRBV19 and TRBJ2-3, reads DGGITQSPKYLFRKEGQNVTLSCEQNLNHDAMYWYRQDPGQGLRLIYYSQIVNDFQKGDIAEGYSVSREKKESFPLTVTSAQKNPTAFYLCASSLNVGGLYTDTQYFGPGTRLTVL.

The chain is built from TRBV7-2 and TRBJ2-2, with 8 nucleotides matching TRBD2. CDR3 length equals 19 residues. Germline CDR1 SGHTA, CDR2 FQGNSA. V lost 3 bases, J lost 1 base, and 13 bases stayed unmatched. The CDR3 sequence: CASSFVGRGATRNTGELFF. The CDR3 DNA sequence: TGTGCCAGCAGCTTTGTCGGGCGGGGGGCTACCAGGAACACCGGGGAGCTGTTTTTT.

Ten or more counts support this clone. The chain is built from TRBV10-3 and TRBJ1-5; 8 nucleotides align to TRBD1. The CDR3 totals 14 residues. Unmatched junction bases numbered 3, after V lost 6 bases and J lost 2 bases. Per germline, CDR1 ENHRY and CDR2 SYGVKD. CDR3 residues: CAIREDRGNQPQHF. CDR3 coding DNA: TGTGCCATCAGGGAGGACAGGGGCAATCAGCCCCAGCATTTT.

The chain couples TRBV11-3 to TRBJ2-3; 13 nucleotides line up with TRBD2. Trimming removed 1 base from V and 5 bases from J; junction bases left unmatched: 6. The CDR3 length is 17 residues. The germline CDR1 and CDR2 sequences are SGHNT and YENEEA. The DNA of the CDR3 is TGTGCCAGCAGCTTAGGGATGGGACTAGCGGGGCGAGATACGCAGTATTTT. Amino acid sequence: CASSLGMGLAGRDTQYF.

This chain connects TRBV19 to TRBJ2-7; the match to TRBD1 covers 7 bases. J gave up 4 bases and V 5 bases, and 2 bases lay outside the gene matches. This CDR3 has 12 amino acids. Germline V gene lookup returns CDR1 LNHDA and CDR2 SQIVND (reference sequence). CDR3 nucleotides: TGTGCCAGTAGTCGGGACAGATACGAGCAGTACTTC. This sequence encodes CASSRDRYEQYF. Using reference TRBV19 and TRBJ2-7 for the parts outside the CDR3, the full variable domain is DGGITQSPKYLFRKEGQNVTLSCEQNLNHDAMYWYRQDPGQGLRLIYYSQIVNDFQKGDIAEGYSVSREKKESFPLTVTSAQKNPTAFYLCASSRDRYEQYFGPGTRLTVT.

The chain uses TRBV6-5 and TRBJ2-3; TRBD2 matches 7 bases. The CDR3 sequence is 13 residues long. Germline V lookup: CDR1 MNHEY, CDR2 SVGAGI. V lost 6 bases to trimming and J lost 5 bases; unmatched junction nucleotides: 5. The DNA of the CDR3 is TGTGCCAGCAGATTGGGGGGGGGAGATACGCAGTATTTT. Translated, it gives CASRLGGGDTQYF.

The V gene is TRBV2, the J gene TRBJ1-5, with D unclear. Germline lookup yields CDR1 SNHLY and CDR2 FYNNEI. Trimming stripped 8 bases from V and 6 bases from J, with 20 bases between. The CDR3 totals 15 residues. The CDR3 reads CASWVLGGLGQPQHF. The CDR3, as DNA: TGTGCCAGCTGGGTACTGGGTGGGCTGGGTCAGCCCCAGCATTTT.

The chain links TRBV9 to TRBJ2-5, with TRBD2 matching 14 bases. Germline lookup yields CDR1 SGDLS and CDR2 YYNGEE. Trimming took 4 bases from V and 1 from J; bases not matched to a gene: 3. This CDR3 spans 16 amino acids. The CDR3 coding sequence is TGTGCCAGCAGCACCGGGACTAGCGGGGGCCAAGAGACCCAGTACTTC. It specifies CASSTGTSGGQETQYF.